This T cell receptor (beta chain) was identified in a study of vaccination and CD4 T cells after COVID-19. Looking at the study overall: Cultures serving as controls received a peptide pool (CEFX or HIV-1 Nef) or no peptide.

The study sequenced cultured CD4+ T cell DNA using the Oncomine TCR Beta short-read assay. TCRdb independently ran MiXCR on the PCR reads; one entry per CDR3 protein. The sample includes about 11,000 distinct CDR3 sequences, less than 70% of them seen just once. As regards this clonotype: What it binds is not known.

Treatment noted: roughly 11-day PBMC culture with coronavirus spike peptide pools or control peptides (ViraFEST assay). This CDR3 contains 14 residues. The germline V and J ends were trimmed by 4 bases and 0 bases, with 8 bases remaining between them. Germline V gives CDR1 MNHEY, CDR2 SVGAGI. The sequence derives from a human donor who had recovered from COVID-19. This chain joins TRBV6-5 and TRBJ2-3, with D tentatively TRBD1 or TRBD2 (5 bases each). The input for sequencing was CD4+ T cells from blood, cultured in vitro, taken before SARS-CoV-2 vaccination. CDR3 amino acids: CASSSGRSTDTQYF. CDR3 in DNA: TGTGCCAGCAGTTCGGGACGGAGCACAGATACGCAGTATTTT.